This TCR beta chain was sequenced in a study of blood T cells in healthy people across ages. Study observations and caveats: Roughly linear declines in TCR beta diversity per million T cells occurred with age. Comparison with aged donors showed that long-lived donors had more naive CD4+ cells and higher diversity.

Primed by a sample-barcoded 5' primer and a J-beta primer mix, a second PCR proceeded for 7 to 11 cycles. TCRdb passed the 5' RACE reads through MiXCR, listing each CDR3 protein once. The sample consists of more than 700,000 distinct CDR3 sequences, about 46% of them appearing once. Germline V gene sequence: CDR1 SNHLY, CDR2 FYNNEI. With 2 bases removed from V and 0 bases from J, the gap between germline ends came to 10 bases. This CDR3 region has 15 residues. Details on this clonotype: Its antigen is not identified.

Each donor gave roughly 9.1 milliliters of peripheral blood. The origin of this receptor is a man of 80 years or more in good health. The source material was blood. The chain uses TRBV2 and TRBJ2-5; TRBD2 is a possible D gene (6 bases). The CDR3 spells CASSEKTSYQETQYF. DNA of the CDR3: TGTGCCAGCAGTGAAAAGACTAGTTACCAAGAGACCCAGTACTTC.